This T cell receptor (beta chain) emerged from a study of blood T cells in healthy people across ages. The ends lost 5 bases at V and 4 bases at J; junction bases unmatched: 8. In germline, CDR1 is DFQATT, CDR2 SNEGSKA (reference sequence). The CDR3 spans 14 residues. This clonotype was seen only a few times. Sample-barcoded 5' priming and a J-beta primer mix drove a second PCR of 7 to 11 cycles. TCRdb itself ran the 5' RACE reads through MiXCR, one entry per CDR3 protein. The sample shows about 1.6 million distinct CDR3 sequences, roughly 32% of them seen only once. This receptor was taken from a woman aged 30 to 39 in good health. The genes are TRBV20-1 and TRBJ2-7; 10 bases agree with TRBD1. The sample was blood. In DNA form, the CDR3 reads TGCAGTGCTCACCTCCGGGACAGGGGATACGAGCAGTACTTC. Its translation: CSAHLRDRGYEQYF.